This TCR beta chain was captured by sequencing in a study of radiotherapy plus CTLA-4 blockade in lung cancer. TCRdb keeps only in-frame clones here, not all; method: immunoSEQ multiplex PCR. Here the sample spans around 90,000 clones, roughly four fifths being singletons. Overall study findings and caveats: The study found tumor-derived TCR clones expanded in blood after radiotherapy plus ipilimumab.

In regard to this clone: As yet, its antigen is unknown.

CDR3 length: 14 residues. The germline V gene encodes CDR1 MNHEY and CDR2 SMNVEV (reference sequence). Trimming shortened V by 3 bases and J by 2 bases, and 9 bases separated the two germline ends. CTLA-4 blockade with ipilimumab, together with focal radiation, was given to patients with chemo-refractory metastatic non-small-cell lung cancer. The chain combines TRBV27 with TRBJ2-3; D remains ambiguous. Sequences were derived from peripheral blood, sampled from a patient treated with radiotherapy plus ipilimumab. This clonotype was obtained from a human donor with non-small cell lung cancer who had stable disease on radiotherapy plus ipilimumab. CDR3 in amino acids: CASSFVGNTDTQYF. CDR3 DNA sequence: TGTGCCAGCAGTTTCGTTGGGAACACAGATACGCAGTATTTT.